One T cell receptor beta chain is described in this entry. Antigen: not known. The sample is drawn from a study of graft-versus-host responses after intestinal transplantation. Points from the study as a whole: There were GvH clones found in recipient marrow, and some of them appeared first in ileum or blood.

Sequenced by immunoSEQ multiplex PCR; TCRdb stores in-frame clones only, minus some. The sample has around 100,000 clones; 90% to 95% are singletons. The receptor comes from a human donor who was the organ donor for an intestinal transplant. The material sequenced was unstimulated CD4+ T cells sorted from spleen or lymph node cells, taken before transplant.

The CDR3 DNA reads as TGCGCCAGCAGCCAAGAAGGAGGGCTGGGGCAGCCCCAGCATTTT. Its translation: CASSQEGGLGQPQHF. The chain uses TRBV4-1 and TRBJ1-5; D unresolved. V was pared by 0 bases and J by 7 bases, with 13 bases between. Per germline, CDR1 MGHRA and CDR2 YSYEKL. The CDR3 runs 15 residues.